The T cell receptor (beta chain) under discussion was sequenced for a study of cytomegalovirus exposure and HLA in healthy donors. Primers included in the PCR were 60 Vbeta and 13 Jbeta primers. Method: immunoSEQ multiplex PCR; TCRdb's copy keeps in-frame clones and lacks some. This table holds about 82,000 clones, approximately 69% found once. CDR1 MNHGY and CDR2 SVAAGI come from the germline V gene. There are 16 residues in the CDR3. V was cut by 4 bases and J by 7 bases, with 20 bases left in between. For this clone: Its antigen remains unidentified.

Findings of the study overall: Among immune exposure information, only CMV serostatus was available.

What was sequenced was PBMCs. This TCR was sampled from a man aged 35 to 55 in good health and CMV-seropositive. This chain joins TRBV6-9 and TRBJ1-5; the D gene is possibly TRBD1 (5 bases). The CDR3 sequence is CASSLKRGRGRQPQHF. Written as DNA, the CDR3 is TGTGCCAGCAGTTTAAAACGGGGGAGAGGGAGACAGCCCCAGCATTTT.